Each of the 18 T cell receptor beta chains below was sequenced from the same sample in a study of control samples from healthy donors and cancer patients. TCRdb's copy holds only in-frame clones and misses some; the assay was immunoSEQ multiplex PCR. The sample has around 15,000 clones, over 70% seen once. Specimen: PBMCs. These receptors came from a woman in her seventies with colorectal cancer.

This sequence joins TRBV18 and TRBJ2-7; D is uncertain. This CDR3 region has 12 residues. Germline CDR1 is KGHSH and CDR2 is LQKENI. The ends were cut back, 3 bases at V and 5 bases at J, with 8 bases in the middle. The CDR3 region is CASSPSRDEQYF. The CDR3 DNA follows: TGTGCCAGCTCACCTTCTCGCGACGAGCAGTACTTC.

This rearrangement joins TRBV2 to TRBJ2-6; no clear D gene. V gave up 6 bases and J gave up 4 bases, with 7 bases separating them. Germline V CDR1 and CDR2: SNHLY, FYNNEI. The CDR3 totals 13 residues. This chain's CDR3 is CASSLGGANVLTF. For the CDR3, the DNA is TGTGCCAGCAGCCTCGGCGGGGCCAACGTCCTGACTTTC. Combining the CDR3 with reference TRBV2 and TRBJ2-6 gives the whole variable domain EPEVTQTPSHQVTQMGQEVILRCVPISNHLYFYWYRQILGQKVEFLVSFYNNEISEKSEIFDDQFSVERPDGSNFTLKIRSTKLEDSAMYFCASSLGGANVLTFGAGSRLTVL.

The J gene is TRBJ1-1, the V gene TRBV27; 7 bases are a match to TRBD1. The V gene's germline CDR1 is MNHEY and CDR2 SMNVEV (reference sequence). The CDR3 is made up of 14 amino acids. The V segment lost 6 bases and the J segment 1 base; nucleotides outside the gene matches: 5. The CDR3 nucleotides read TGTGCCAGCAGGATCGACAGGGAGAACACTGAAGCTTTCTTT. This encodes CASRIDRENTEAFF.

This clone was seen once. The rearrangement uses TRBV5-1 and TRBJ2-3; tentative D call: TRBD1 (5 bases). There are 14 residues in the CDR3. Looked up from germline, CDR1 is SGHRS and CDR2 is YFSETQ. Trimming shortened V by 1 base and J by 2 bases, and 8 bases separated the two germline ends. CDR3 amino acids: CASSLSGATDTQYF. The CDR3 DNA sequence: TGCGCCAGCAGCTTGAGTGGGGCCACAGATACGCAGTATTTT.

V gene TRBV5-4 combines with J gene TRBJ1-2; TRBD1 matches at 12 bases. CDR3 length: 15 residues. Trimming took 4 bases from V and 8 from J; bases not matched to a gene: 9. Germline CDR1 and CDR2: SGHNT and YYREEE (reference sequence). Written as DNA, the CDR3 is TGTGCCAGCAGCGGGAGGGGACAGGGGGCAGAGGGCTACACCTTC. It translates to CASSGRGQGAEGYTF.

CDR3 bases: TGCGCCAGCAGTGACGACAGGGGCGCATCGCCCCAGCATTTT. Translated, it gives CASSDDRGASPQHF. The chain carries TRBV10-2 and TRBJ1-5; 8 nucleotides match TRBD1. This CDR3 has 14 residues. The V gene's germline CDR1 is WSHSY and CDR2 SAAADI. J gave up 9 bases and V 3 bases, and 7 bases lay outside the gene matches.

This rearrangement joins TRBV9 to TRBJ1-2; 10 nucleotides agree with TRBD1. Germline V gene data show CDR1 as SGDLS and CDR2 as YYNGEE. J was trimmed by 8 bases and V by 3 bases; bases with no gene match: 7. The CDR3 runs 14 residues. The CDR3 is CASSASGTGEGYTF. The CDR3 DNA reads TGTGCCAGCAGCGCCTCCGGGACAGGGGAGGGCTACACCTTC.

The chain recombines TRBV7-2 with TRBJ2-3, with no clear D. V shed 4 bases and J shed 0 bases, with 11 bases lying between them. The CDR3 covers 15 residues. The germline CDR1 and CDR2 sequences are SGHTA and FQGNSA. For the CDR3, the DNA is TGTGCCAGCAGCTCGACTGGCACTAGCACAGATACGCAGTATTTT. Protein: CASSSTGTSTDTQYF.

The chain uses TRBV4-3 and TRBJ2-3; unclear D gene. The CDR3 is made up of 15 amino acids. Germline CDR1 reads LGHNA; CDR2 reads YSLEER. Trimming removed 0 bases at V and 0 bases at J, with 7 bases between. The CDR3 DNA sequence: TGCGCCAGCAGCCAAGAGTGGGGAAGCACAGATACGCAGTATTTT. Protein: CASSQEWGSTDTQYF.

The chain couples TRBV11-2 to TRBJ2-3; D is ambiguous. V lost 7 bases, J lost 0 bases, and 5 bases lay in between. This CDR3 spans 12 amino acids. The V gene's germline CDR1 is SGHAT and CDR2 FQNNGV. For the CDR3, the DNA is TGTGCCAGCACCCCTAGCACAGATACGCAGTATTTT. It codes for CASTPSTDTQYF.

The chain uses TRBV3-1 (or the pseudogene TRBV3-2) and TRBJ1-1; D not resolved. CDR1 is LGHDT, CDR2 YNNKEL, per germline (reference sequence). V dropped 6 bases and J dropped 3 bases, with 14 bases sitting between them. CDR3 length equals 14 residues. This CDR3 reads CASRLLGRDTEAFF. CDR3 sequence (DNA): TGTGCCAGCAGACTTCTGGGGAGGGACACTGAAGCTTTCTTT.

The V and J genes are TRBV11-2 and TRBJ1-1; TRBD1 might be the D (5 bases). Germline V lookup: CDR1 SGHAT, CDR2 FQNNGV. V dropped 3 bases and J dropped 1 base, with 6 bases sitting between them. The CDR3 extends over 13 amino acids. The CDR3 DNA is TGTGCCAGCAGCTTCCAGGGGAACACTGAAGCTTTCTTT. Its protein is CASSFQGNTEAFF. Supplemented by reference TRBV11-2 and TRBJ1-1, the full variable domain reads EAGVAQSPRYKIIEKRQSVAFWCNPISGHATLYWYQQILGQGPKLLIQFQNNGVVDDSQLPKDRFSAERLKGVDSTLKIQPAKLEDSAVYLCASSFQGNTEAFFGQGTRLTVV.

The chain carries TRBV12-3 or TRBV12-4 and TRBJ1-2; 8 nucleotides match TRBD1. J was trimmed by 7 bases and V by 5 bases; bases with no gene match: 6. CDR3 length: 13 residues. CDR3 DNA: TGTGCCAGCAGTCCTAAGACAGGGGCTGGCTACACCTTC. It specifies CASSPKTGAGYTF.

CDR3: CASRQDHTGELFF. The CDR3 DNA is TGTGCCAGCCGACAGGACCACACCGGGGAGCTGTTTTTT. The chain couples TRBV7-9 to TRBJ2-2, with a weak D call TRBD1 (6 bases). Trimming stripped 8 bases from V and 3 bases from J, with 10 bases between. Germline CDR1 is SEHNR and CDR2 is FQNEAQ (reference sequence). The CDR3 loop spans 13 amino acids.

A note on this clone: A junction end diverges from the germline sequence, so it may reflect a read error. CDR3 loop: CASSLEGGKSSF. CDR3 bases: TGTGCCAGCAGCTTAGAGGGTGGCAAATCCTCTTTT. This rearrangement joins TRBV11-3 to TRBJ1-4; D gene ambiguous. Germline V gives CDR1 SGHNT, CDR2 YENEEA. This CDR3 has 12 amino acids.

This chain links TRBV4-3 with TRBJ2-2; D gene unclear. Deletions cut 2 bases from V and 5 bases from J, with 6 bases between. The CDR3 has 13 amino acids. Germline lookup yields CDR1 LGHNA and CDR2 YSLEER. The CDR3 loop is CASSQLRTGELFF. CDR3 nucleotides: TGCGCCAGCAGCCAATTAAGGACCGGGGAGCTGTTTTTT.

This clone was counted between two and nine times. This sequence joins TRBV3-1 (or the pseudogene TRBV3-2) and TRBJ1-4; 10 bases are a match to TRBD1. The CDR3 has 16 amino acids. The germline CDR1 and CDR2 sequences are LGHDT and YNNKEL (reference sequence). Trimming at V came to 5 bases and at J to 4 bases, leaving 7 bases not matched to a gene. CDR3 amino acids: CASSSRQGAHNEKLFF. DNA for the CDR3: TGTGCCAGCAGCTCCAGACAGGGGGCGCATAATGAAAAACTGTTTTTT.

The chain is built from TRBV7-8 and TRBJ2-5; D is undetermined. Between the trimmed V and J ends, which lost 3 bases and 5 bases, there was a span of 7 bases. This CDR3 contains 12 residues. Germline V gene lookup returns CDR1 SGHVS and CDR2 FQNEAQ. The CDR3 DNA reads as TGTGCCAGCAGCTTGCAGGCTGAGACCCAGTACTTC. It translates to CASSLQAETQYF.